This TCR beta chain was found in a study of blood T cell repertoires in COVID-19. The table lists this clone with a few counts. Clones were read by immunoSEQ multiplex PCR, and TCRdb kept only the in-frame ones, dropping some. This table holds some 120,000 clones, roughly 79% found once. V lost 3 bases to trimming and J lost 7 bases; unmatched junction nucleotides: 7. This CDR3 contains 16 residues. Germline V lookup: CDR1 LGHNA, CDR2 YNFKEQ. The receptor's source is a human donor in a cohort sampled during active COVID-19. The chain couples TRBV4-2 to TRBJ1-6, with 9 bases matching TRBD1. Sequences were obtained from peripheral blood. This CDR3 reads CASSQTGGPLNSPLHF. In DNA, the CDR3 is TGTGCCAGCAGCCAGACAGGGGGTCCCCTAAATTCACCCCTCCACTTT.